A selection of T cell receptor beta chains follows, all from one sample in a study of cytomegalovirus exposure and HLA in healthy donors. Libraries were prepared by immunoSEQ multiplex PCR; TCRdb keeps only in-frame clonotypes and omits some of them. The sample shows about 89,000 clones, around 82% of them seen only once. Material for sequencing was PBMCs. Receptors were obtained from a woman aged 18-29 years in good health and CMV-seropositive. The CDR3 runs from the conserved cysteine through the conserved F or W. A D gene is named only where the DNA matches it firmly. Size is omitted from some rows. Given values are once, few, many or a class for expanded clones.

V gene: TRBV6-4; clone size: few; J gene: TRBJ2-7; D gene: TRBD1; CDR3 DNA: TGTGCCAGCAGTGTCCCCCGGACAGGGTTCTCCTACGAGCAGTACTTC; CDR3 protein: CASSVPRTGFSYEQYF
V gene: TRBV11-2; clone size: few; J gene: TRBJ2-7; D gene: NA; CDR3 DNA: TGTGCCAGCAGACCGGGACACCGCTACGAGCAGTACTTC; CDR3 protein: CASRPGHRYEQYF
V gene: TRBV6-5; clone size: NA; J gene: TRBJ1-1; D gene: TRBD1; CDR3 DNA: TGTGCCAGCAGGACAGGGGGCGAGGGGTACACTGAAGCTTTCTTT; CDR3 protein: CASRTGGEGYTEAFF
V gene: TRBV27; clone size: few; J gene: TRBJ1-5; D gene: NA; CDR3 DNA: TGTGCCAGCAGTTTACAGGGCGATCAGCCCCAGCATTTT; CDR3 protein: CASSLQGDQPQHF
V gene: TRBV5-1; clone size: NA; J gene: TRBJ2-5; D gene: TRBD1; CDR3 DNA: TGCGCCAGCAGTCGTTTCGGACAGGGGGTGTGGGAGACCCAGTACTTC; CDR3 protein: CASSRFGQGVWETQYF
V gene: TRBV9; clone size: NA; J gene: TRBJ2-3; D gene: TRBD2; CDR3 DNA: TGTGCCAGCAGCGTAGCGGGGGGTCAGTCAGATACGCAGTATTTT; CDR3 protein: CASSVAGGQSDTQYF
V gene: TRBV19; clone size: NA; J gene: TRBJ2-5; D gene: NA; CDR3 DNA: TGTGCCAGTCTTGGGGGCGGGCAAGAGACCCAGTACTTC; CDR3 protein: CASLGGGQETQYF
V gene: TRBV6-4; clone size: NA; J gene: TRBJ1-6; D gene: NA; CDR3 DNA: TGTGCCAGCAGTAGAAGTCCCGGGAATTCACCCCTCCACTTT; CDR3 protein: CASSRSPGNSPLHF
V gene: TRBV21-1; clone size: NA; J gene: TRBJ2-5; D gene: NA; CDR3 DNA: TGTGCCAGCAGCAAAGAGGGAAGCGGGGGCGAGACCCAGTACTTC; CDR3 protein: CASSKEGSGGETQYF
V gene: TRBV27; clone size: NA; J gene: TRBJ2-6; D gene: NA; CDR3 DNA: TGTGCCAGCAGCGTTAGAACAGTCACTTCCTCTGGGGCCAACGTCCTGACTTTC; CDR3 protein: CASSVRTVTSSGANVLTF
V gene: TRBV5-8; clone size: NA; J gene: TRBJ2-7; D gene: TRBD1; CDR3 DNA: TGTGCCAGCCCATCTAAACCGGGACAGGGCTACGAGCAGTACTTC; CDR3 protein: CASPSKPGQGYEQYF
V gene: TRBV15; clone size: NA; J gene: TRBJ1-5; D gene: NA; CDR3 DNA: TGTGCCACCAGCAGAGCGGGGGGGAGCAATCAGCCCCAGCATTTT; CDR3 protein: CATSRAGGSNQPQHF
V gene: TRBV6-6; clone size: NA; J gene: TRBJ1-6; D gene: TRBD1; CDR3 DNA: TGTGCCAGCAGTTTACAGGGGCCCGATAATTCACCCCTCCACTTT; CDR3 protein: CASSLQGPDNSPLHF
V gene: TRBV11-2; clone size: NA; J gene: TRBJ2-5; D gene: NA; CDR3 DNA: TGTGCCAGCATCCTCCGCCCACATGATCGCCAAGAGACCCAGTACTTC; CDR3 protein: CASILRPHDRQETQYF
V gene: TRBV5-1; clone size: NA; J gene: TRBJ1-3; D gene: TRBD1; CDR3 DNA: TGCGCCAGCTCGGGACAGGGAATCACTGGAAACACCATATATTTT; CDR3 protein: CASSGQGITGNTIYF
V gene: TRBV5-8; clone size: few; J gene: TRBJ2-5; D gene: TRBD2; CDR3 DNA: TGTGCCAGCAGCTCACTAGCGGGGGGAGAGGAGACCCAGTACTTC; CDR3 protein: CASSSLAGGEETQYF
V gene: TRBV30; clone size: NA; J gene: TRBJ2-7; D gene: NA; CDR3 DNA: TGTGCCTGGGCGACAGCTCCCTACGAGCAGTACTTC; CDR3 protein: CAWATAPYEQYF
V gene: TRBV4-1; clone size: NA; J gene: TRBJ1-2; D gene: TRBD1; CDR3 DNA: TGCGCCAGCAGCCAAGAATCGGACAGGGGGCCCTATGGCTACACCTTC; CDR3 protein: CASSQESDRGPYGYTF
V gene: TRBV28; clone size: NA; J gene: TRBJ1-6; D gene: NA; CDR3 DNA: TGTGCCACCAAGGGGGGGCAGCCATCACCCCTCCACTTT; CDR3 protein: CATKGGQPSPLHF
V gene: TRBV4-1; clone size: NA; J gene: TRBJ2-1; D gene: NA; CDR3 DNA: TGCGCCAGCAGCCAGGGGGGGCTTCTTACGGGCAATGAGCAGTTCTTC; CDR3 protein: CASSQGGLLTGNEQFF
V gene: TRBV2; clone size: NA; J gene: TRBJ2-1; D gene: NA; CDR3 DNA: TGTGCCAGCAGTGAAAACTTGGCGGGGTCCTACAATGAGCAGTTCTTC; CDR3 protein: CASSENLAGSYNEQFF
V gene: TRBV6-5; clone size: NA; J gene: TRBJ1-1; D gene: TRBD1; CDR3 DNA: TGTGCCAGCAGTCTGACAGGGGCTGAAGCTTTCTTT; CDR3 protein: CASSLTGAEAFF
V gene: TRBV5-1; clone size: NA; J gene: TRBJ1-5; D gene: NA; CDR3 DNA: TGCGCCAGCAGCTTCTGGGGGGGGGAGCCCCAGCATTTT; CDR3 protein: CASSFWGGEPQHF
V gene: TRBV4-2; clone size: few; J gene: TRBJ1-4; D gene: NA; CDR3 DNA: TGTGCCAGCAGACTACAGGGATATAATGAAAAACTGTTTTTT; CDR3 protein: CASRLQGYNEKLFF
V gene: TRBV9; clone size: NA; J gene: TRBJ2-7; D gene: TRBD1; CDR3 DNA: TGTGCCAGCAGCGAGACAGGGAAAACCCACGAGCAGTACTTC; CDR3 protein: CASSETGKTHEQYF
V gene: TRBV7-7; clone size: once; J gene: TRBJ2-5; D gene: TRBD1; CDR3 DNA: TGTGCCAGCAGCCCCGACAGGGGAGAGACCCAGTACTTC; CDR3 protein: CASSPDRGETQYF
V gene: TRBV29-1; clone size: NA; J gene: TRBJ1-1; D gene: NA; CDR3 DNA: TGCAGCGTTGCCAGACGAGGGTTCTCTGAAGCTTTCTTT; CDR3 protein: CSVARRGFSEAFF
V gene: TRBV2; clone size: NA; J gene: TRBJ1-2; D gene: NA; CDR3 DNA: TGTGCCAGCAGGTCCCGGGTATCGGGCTACACCTTC; CDR3 protein: CASRSRVSGYTF
V gene: TRBV5-1; clone size: NA; J gene: TRBJ2-7; D gene: TRBD1; CDR3 DNA: TGCGCCAGCAGCAGGGGACAGGGGGCCTCTAATTTGGGCGAGCAGTACTTC; CDR3 protein: CASSRGQGASNLGEQYF
V gene: TRBV28; clone size: NA; J gene: TRBJ1-5; D gene: NA; CDR3 DNA: TGTGCCAGCAGCCGGACAAAGGGAAGTCAGCCCCAGCATTTT; CDR3 protein: CASSRTKGSQPQHF
V gene: TRBV19; clone size: NA; J gene: TRBJ1-4; D gene: TRBD1; CDR3 DNA: TGTGCCAGTAGTATGTGGACAGGGGGGAATGAAAAACTGTTTTTT; CDR3 protein: CASSMWTGGNEKLFF
V gene: TRBV2; clone size: few; J gene: TRBJ1-5; D gene: NA; CDR3 DNA: TGTGCCAGTGGGGAGGGATATAGCAATCAGCCCCAGCATTTT; CDR3 protein: CASGEGYSNQPQHF
V gene: TRBV7-9; clone size: NA; J gene: TRBJ1-2; D gene: TRBD1; CDR3 DNA: TGTGCCAGCAGCTTGGACAGGGGAGACTACACCTTC; CDR3 protein: CASSLDRGDYTF
V gene: TRBV18; clone size: NA; J gene: TRBJ1-1; D gene: TRBD1; CDR3 DNA: TGTGCCAGCTCACTGAGACAGGGGAAGGCTGTGAACACTGAAGCTTTCTTT; CDR3 protein: CASSLRQGKAVNTEAFF
V gene: TRBV4-2; clone size: NA; J gene: TRBJ2-7; D gene: NA; CDR3 DNA: TGTGCCAGCAGCCAAAGGGGCGAAGGTATAGCCTCCTACGAGCAGTACTTC; CDR3 protein: CASSQRGEGIASYEQYF
V gene: TRBV27; clone size: NA; J gene: TRBJ1-5; D gene: NA; CDR3 DNA: TGTGCCAGCAGTTCACTACAGGGACTAGGGGCCCATCAGCCCCAGCATTTT; CDR3 protein: CASSSLQGLGAHQPQHF
V gene: TRBV9; clone size: NA; J gene: TRBJ2-2; D gene: NA; CDR3 DNA: TGTGCCAGTGGAGGGGAGAACACCGGGGAGCTGTTTTTT; CDR3 protein: CASGGENTGELFF
V gene: TRBV6-4; clone size: NA; J gene: TRBJ1-2; D gene: NA; CDR3 DNA: TGTGCCAGCAGTGTAAGCGGGACCGGTGGCTACACCTTC; CDR3 protein: CASSVSGTGGYTF
V gene: TRBV9; clone size: NA; J gene: TRBJ1-1; D gene: TRBD1; CDR3 DNA: TGTGCCAGCAGCGTCCTCGGGACAGGGGGTGAAGCTTTCTTT; CDR3 protein: CASSVLGTGGEAFF
V gene: TRBV2; clone size: NA; J gene: TRBJ2-1; D gene: NA; CDR3 DNA: TGTGCCAGCAGTTCCCTAGCGGAGCAGTTCTTC; CDR3 protein: CASSSLAEQFF